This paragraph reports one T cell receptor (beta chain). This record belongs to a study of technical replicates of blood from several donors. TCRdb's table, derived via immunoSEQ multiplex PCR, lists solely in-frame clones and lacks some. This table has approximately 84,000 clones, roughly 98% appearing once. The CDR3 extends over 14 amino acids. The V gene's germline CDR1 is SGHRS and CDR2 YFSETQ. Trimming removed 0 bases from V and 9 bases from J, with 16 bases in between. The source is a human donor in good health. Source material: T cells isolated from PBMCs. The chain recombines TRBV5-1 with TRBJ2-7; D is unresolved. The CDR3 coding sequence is TGCGCCAGCAGCTTGGATTCTCTCGACTTCGGGCAGTACTTC. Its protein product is CASSLDSLDFGQYF.